This T cell receptor beta chain stems from a study of T-cell reconstitution after alpha-beta-depleted transplantation in children. V lost 2 bases and J lost 6, with 14 bases in between. The CDR3 runs to 14 residues. The germline V gene has CDR1 DFQATT and CDR2 SNEGSKA (reference sequence). This clonotype showed up just a few times. Unique molecular identifiers were incorporated when the TCRbeta library was constructed. TCRdb itself ran the PCR reads through MiXCR, one entry per CDR3 protein. Altogether about 830,000 distinct CDR3 sequences are present, roughly 15% being singletons, with the ten largest covering just under 5%.

The source is a male patient between 5 and 17 years old who had a stem cell transplant for acute lymphoblastic leukemia, so the T cells may come from the graft donor. The genes are TRBV20-1 and TRBJ1-5; D uncertain. Sequences were derived from PBMCs, mostly from graft donor cells, sampled 360 days after TCRalphabeta/CD19-depleted stem cell transplant. Written as DNA, the CDR3 is TGCAGTGCTAGAAGGGAGGCGGTAGCTCAGCCCCAGCATTTT. This encodes CSARREAVAQPQHF.